A selection of T cell receptor beta chains follows, all from one sample in a study of CD8 T cells in ankylosing spondylitis. TCRdb re-derived calls from the 5' RACE reads in MiXCR, one entry per CDR3 protein. The sample lists about 160,000 distinct CDR3 sequences; 9.8% were seen once. Input material: blood, either unsorted or a sorted T cell fraction (not recorded which). These receptor sequences come from a female donor with ankylosing spondylitis or in good health (not recorded which). CDR3s include the opening cysteine and the closing phenylalanine or tryptophan. A D gene is named only where the DNA matches it firmly. The size field is filled for only some rows; it gives once, few, many or a size class.

j_call d_call v_call clone_size cdr3_aa cdr3_nt
TRBJ2-7 . TRBV27 few CASSLSTAYEQYF TGTGCCAGCAGTTTATCGACCGCCTACGAGCAGTACTTC
TRBJ2-7 . TRBV11-1 . CASSGGLPYEQYF TGTGCCAGCAGCGGGGGACTTCCATACGAGCAGTACTTC
TRBJ1-4 . TRBV29-1 few CSAAGISPNEKLFF TGCAGCGCCGCAGGGATCTCCCCTAATGAAAAACTGTTTTTT
TRBJ2-2 . TRBV9 . CASSFLVAGELFF TGTGCCAGCAGTTTCTTAGTGGCTGGGGAGCTGTTTTTT
TRBJ2-1 . TRBV5-6 few CASSPGQLSNLYNEQFF TGTGCCAGCAGCCCTGGACAGCTATCAAACCTCTACAATGAGCAGTTCTTC
TRBJ2-1 . TRBV27 few CASSLRGALYNEQFF TGTGCCAGCAGTTTACGAGGGGCTTTATACAATGAGCAGTTCTTC
TRBJ2-7 . TRBV20-1 few CSARDFNPGSLTDEQYF TGCAGTGCTAGAGACTTCAACCCGGGCAGCCTCACGGACGAGCAGTACTTC
TRBJ2-1 . TRBV27 few CASSWRVPPYNEQFF TGTGCCAGCAGTTGGCGGGTGCCTCCCTACAATGAGCAGTTCTTC
TRBJ2-1 . TRBV9 few CASSPSGVFYNEQFF TGTGCCAGCAGCCCTAGTGGCGTTTTCTACAATGAGCAGTTCTTC
TRBJ1-6 . TRBV5-6 few CASSSRPGHNSPLHF TGTGCCAGCAGCTCACGTCCGGGCCATAATTCACCCCTCCACTTT
TRBJ2-1 . TRBV12-3/TRBV12-4 . CAFSLSLWFYHTPLDEQFF TGTGCCTTCAGTTTAAGCCTCTGGTTTTATCACACCCCCTTAGATGAGCAGTTCTTC
TRBJ2-3 . TRBV20-1 few CSAPDDYKGDTQYF TGCAGTGCTCCGGACGACTACAAGGGGGATACGCAGTATTTT
TRBJ1-1 . TRBV12-3/TRBV12-4 few CASTRGIGTEAFF TGTGCCAGCACCCGGGGAATAGGGACTGAAGCTTTCTTT
TRBJ2-5 TRBD2 TRBV5-1 . CASSLTSGRRETQYF TGCGCCAGCAGCCTGACTAGCGGGAGAAGGGAGACCCAGTACTTC